This entry lists 28 T cell receptor beta chains sequenced from one sample in a study of cytomegalovirus exposure and HLA in healthy donors (dated by TCRdb to about 2017). To prepare the library, the immunoSEQ multiplex PCR assay was applied. A mixture of 60 forward primers for TCR Vbeta segments and 13 reverse primers for TCR Jbeta segments was used in the multiplex PCR. TCRdb re-hosts the immuneACCESS table, in-frame sequences only. Its copies lack some clones; in the studies checked, an unresolved V gene accounts for under half of them, and the cause for the rest is not known. The sample profile shows around 200,000 clones; around 79% of them were found once. Together, the top ten hold around 1.6% of the sample. What was sequenced was PBMCs. All receptors come from a woman under 30 in good health and CMV-seronegative.

The table lists this clone with many counts. The chain is built from TRBV4-3 and TRBJ2-1; D may be TRBD2 (5 bases). Germline V gene data show CDR1 as LGHNA and CDR2 as YSLEER. The CDR3 is 14 amino acids. V lost 2 bases, J lost 5 bases, and 10 bases lay in between. Written as DNA, the CDR3 is TGCGCCAGCAGCCAATGGACTTCTAACAATGAGCAGTTCTTC. Translation gives CASSQWTSNNEQFF.

This clone was seen only a few times. The chain is built from TRBV27 and TRBJ2-1, with TRBD2 matching over 10 bases. This CDR3 contains 15 residues. V gave up 0 bases and J gave up 8 bases; unmatched junction bases: 4. Germline values: CDR1 MNHEY, CDR2 SMNVEV (reference sequence). CDR3 protein: CASSLSPSGSYEQFF. CDR3 nucleotides: TGTGCCAGCAGTTTATCCCCTAGCGGGAGTTATGAGCAGTTCTTC.

The V gene is TRBV6-4, the J gene TRBJ1-4; tentative D call: TRBD1 (5 bases). V shed 2 bases and J shed 7 bases, with 14 bases lying between them. The length of the CDR3 is 15 residues. Per the germline V gene, CDR1 is MRHNA and CDR2 is SNTAGT. The CDR3 is CASSDQGRGSEKLFF. The CDR3 DNA sequence: TGTGCCAGCAGTGACCAGGGACGGGGGAGTGAAAAACTGTTTTTT.

This clone was seen just once. The rearrangement joins TRBV28 to TRBJ1-1; TRBD1 might be the D (5 bases). V lost 1 base to trimming and J lost 7 bases, with 16 bases between them. The germline CDR1 and CDR2 sequences are MDHEN and SYDVKM. The length of the CDR3 is 15 residues. CDR3 residues: CASSLLTGTTFEAFF. The CDR3 bases are TGTGCCAGCAGTTTATTAACAGGAACGACTTTTGAAGCTTTCTTT.

This clone has more than one count but fewer than ten. This sequence joins TRBV5-1 and TRBJ1-1; D might be TRBD1 (5 bases). In germline, CDR1 is SGHRS, CDR2 YFSETQ. CDR3 size: 14 residues. The V end was cut by 1 base, the J end by 2 bases, with 9 bases between. CDR3 in DNA: TGCGCCAGCAGCTTGTTCGACAGCAACACTGAAGCTTTCTTT. It translates to CASSLFDSNTEAFF.

About this clone: Its ends do not fully match the called genes, so a read error is possible. The chain recombines TRBV2 with TRBJ1-2, with D perhaps matching TRBD1 (5 bases). Looked up from germline, CDR1 is SNHLY and CDR2 is FYNNEI. The CDR3 length is 10 residues. The CDR3 DNA follows: TGTGCCAGCAGAATAGGGGTGCCCATCTTC. This translates into CASRIGVPIF.

The chain has TRBV18 and TRBJ2-7; 8 nucleotides agree with TRBD1. Germline trimming cut 3 bases from V and 2 bases from J; bases unmatched to any gene: 3. There are 14 residues in the CDR3. Germline values: CDR1 KGHSH, CDR2 LQKENI. CDR3 loop: CASSPRTGTYEQYF. The CDR3 DNA follows: TGTGCCAGCTCACCGCGGACAGGGACCTACGAGCAGTACTTC.

The gene calls are TRBV6-5 and TRBJ2-1; D is undetermined. CDR3 length: 12 residues. CDR1 and CDR2 from the germline V gene are MNHEY and SVGAGI. V gave up 4 bases and J gave up 9 bases, with 10 bases separating them. DNA for the CDR3: TGTGCCAGCAGTTTAATCGGTGCTGAGCAGTTCTTC. Its protein is CASSLIGAEQFF.

The rearrangement joins TRBV28 to TRBJ1-4; 8 bases match TRBD1. Per germline, CDR1 MDHEN and CDR2 SYDVKM. The CDR3 spans 15 residues. Trimming at V came to 7 bases and at J to 10 bases, leaving 14 bases not matched to a gene. The CDR3 spells CASTPPGGLRGKLFF. The CDR3 DNA follows: TGTGCCAGCACCCCCCCAGGGGGCCTTAGGGGAAAACTGTTTTTT.

V and J are TRBV6-6 and TRBJ2-3; 8 bases match TRBD2. The germline V gene encodes CDR1 MNHNY and CDR2 SVGAGI (reference sequence). Losses at the gene ends were 8 bases for V and 0 bases for J; bases not matched to a gene: 4. CDR3 length: 14 amino acids. CDR3 in amino acids: CASLPGGSTDTQYF. In nucleotides, the CDR3 is TGTGCCAGCCTCCCGGGGGGGAGCACAGATACGCAGTATTTT.

The chain couples TRBV7-6 to TRBJ2-1; a weak D match, TRBD1 (6 bases). V lost 1 base, J lost 2 bases, and 9 bases lay in between. The CDR3 is 15 residues long. Germline lookup yields CDR1 SGHVS and CDR2 FNYEAQ. CDR3 sequence reads: CASSLEDRPYNEQFF. Written as DNA, the CDR3 is TGTGCCAGCAGCTTAGAGGACAGACCCTACAATGAGCAGTTCTTC.

The V gene is TRBV6-5, the J gene TRBJ2-5; TRBD2 agrees at 7 bases. The V and J ends lost 1 base and 1 base, in that order; junction bases with no gene match: 3. Germline CDR1 MNHEY, CDR2 SVGAGI. There are 15 residues in the CDR3. The CDR3 nucleotides are TGTGCCAGCAGTTACTTCAGGACTAGCCAAGAGACCCAGTACTTC. Its translation is CASSYFRTSQETQYF.

In this sample, this clone turned up a few times. The identical CDR3 is also encoded by other nucleotide sequences in the sample. The V call is TRBV6-5, the J call TRBJ2-3, with TRBD2 identical over 7 bases. The CDR3 totals 14 residues. Per the germline V gene, CDR1 is MNHEY and CDR2 is SVGAGI. V gave up 2 bases and J gave up 1 base; unmatched junction bases: 0. CDR3 sequence: CASSYGGGTDTQYF. Written as DNA, the CDR3 is TGTGCCAGCAGTTACGGGGGGGGCACAGATACGCAGTATTTT.

The V and J genes are TRBV5-1 and TRBJ1-2, with D perhaps matching TRBD1 (6 bases). Trimming took off 5 bases at V and 9 bases at J, with 20 bases between the two ends. Germline CDR1 and CDR2: SGHRS and YFSETQ. This CDR3 is built from 14 residues. The CDR3 DNA is TGCGCCAGCAGGGACGCAGGGGACTACGGGAGCTACACCTTC. Residues: CASRDAGDYGSYTF.

The V call is TRBV6-5, the J call TRBJ2-1; 10 bases are shared with TRBD2. Germline V gene lookup returns CDR1 MNHEY and CDR2 SVGAGI. V gave up 6 bases and J gave up 8 bases; unmatched junction bases: 10. The CDR3 length is 15 residues. Here the CDR3 reads CASSHEAGGVYEQFF. The CDR3 region has the DNA TGTGCCAGCAGCCACGAAGCGGGAGGGGTGTATGAGCAGTTCTTC.

This sequence joins TRBV5-1 and TRBJ2-2; D is possibly TRBD1 (6 bases). CDR1 is SGHRS, CDR2 YFSETQ, per germline. Trimming removed 0 bases at V and 1 base at J, with 13 bases between. The CDR3 totals 17 residues. This CDR3 reads CASSLVVPRGNTGELFF. The DNA for the CDR3 is TGCGCCAGCAGCTTGGTAGTCCCCAGGGGGAACACCGGGGAGCTGTTTTTT.

Turning to this clone: The same CDR3 also results from other DNA sequences found in this sample. V usage is TRBV29-1 and J usage is TRBJ2-7, with a tentative D call TRBD1 (6 bases). Germline lookup yields CDR1 SQVTM and CDR2 ANQGSEA. The CDR3 is 11 residues long. Deletions cut 5 bases from V and 3 bases from J, with 8 bases between. The CDR3 sequence is CSVRDNYEQYF. In DNA, the CDR3 is TGCAGCGTTCGGGACAACTACGAGCAGTACTTC.

This clone has only a few counts. The chain uses TRBV5-1 and TRBJ2-5; 8 positions agree with TRBD1. TRBJ2-7 matches the DNA end more closely, so the J call is doubtful. The CDR3 sequence is 13 residues long. The germline V gene encodes CDR1 SGHRS and CDR2 YFSETQ. The CDR3 coding sequence is TGCGCCAGCAGCTTCGGGACAGGCTACGAGCAGTACTTC. Residues: CASSFGTGYEQYF.

This clone was detected a few times. The chain has TRBV7-8 and TRBJ2-7, with D possibly matching TRBD1 (5 bases). CDR1 is SGHVS, CDR2 FQNEAQ, per germline. This CDR3 has 12 residues. V gave up 9 bases and J gave up 2 bases, with 11 bases separating them. The CDR3 nucleotides are TGTGCCAGTACAGGCCTCACCTACGAGCAGTACTTC. It specifies CASTGLTYEQYF.

This clone was observed a few times. The chain recombines TRBV5-1 with TRBJ1-2; 9 positions agree with TRBD1. Germline assignment: CDR1 SGHRS and CDR2 YFSETQ. V lost 4 bases, J lost 0 bases, and 16 bases stayed unmatched. The CDR3 extends over 19 amino acids. The chain's CDR3 is CASSVSGQGGDLANYGYTF. Here the CDR3 DNA reads TGCGCCAGCAGCGTATCGGGACAGGGAGGTGATTTAGCTAACTATGGCTACACCTTC.

This chain uses TRBV18 with TRBJ2-5; 14 positions agree with TRBD2. With V trimmed by 5 bases and J by 4 bases, 6 bases remained unmatched. CDR1 is KGHSH, CDR2 LQKENI, per germline. The CDR3 length is 16 residues. Here the CDR3 reads CASSIGTSGSGETQYF. The CDR3 DNA reads as TGTGCCAGCTCAATCGGGACTAGCGGGAGTGGAGAGACCCAGTACTTC.

The chain carries TRBV28 and TRBJ1-5; no firm D call. V lost 2 bases and J lost 7, with 9 bases in between. The CDR3 is made up of 13 amino acids. Germline CDR1 reads MDHEN; CDR2 reads SYDVKM. Here the CDR3 reads CASSLGGVQPQHF. CDR3 coding DNA: TGTGCCAGCAGTTTAGGAGGAGTCCAGCCCCAGCATTTT.

This rearrangement joins TRBV28 to TRBJ1-2, with D perhaps matching TRBD1 (5 bases). V gave up 5 bases and J gave up 5 bases, with 15 bases separating them. The CDR3 is 14 residues long. Per the germline V gene, CDR1 is MDHEN and CDR2 is SYDVKM. CDR3 nucleotide sequence: TGTGCCAGCAGTGGGGTGGACACAGGTTATGGCTACACCTTC. Amino acid sequence: CASSGVDTGYGYTF.

This clone was counted a single time. The chain is built from TRBV6-4 and TRBJ1-1; a weak D match, TRBD1 (6 bases). CDR3 length equals 14 residues. V was clipped by 6 bases and J by 5 bases, with 16 bases between them. The germline V gene has CDR1 MRHNA and CDR2 SNTAGT. CDR3 DNA sequence: TGTGCCAGCAGGGAAACAGGGTTCGGGACTGAAGCTTTCTTT. Protein sequence: CASRETGFGTEAFF.

The chain recombines TRBV4-1 with TRBJ2-1, with 7 bases lining up with TRBD1. V shed 1 base and J 6 bases; nucleotides not matched to a gene: 9. The CDR3 extends over 16 amino acids. The germline CDR1 and CDR2 sequences are MGHRA and YSYEKL. The CDR3 region has the DNA TGCGCCAGCAGCCAAGCAGGGGGTCTCCCTTTCAATGAGCAGTTCTTC. This encodes CASSQAGGLPFNEQFF.

Worth noting for this clone: The same CDR3 also results from other DNA sequences found in this sample. This chain links TRBV18 with TRBJ1-1; no definite D call. Germline V gene sequence: CDR1 KGHSH, CDR2 LQKENI. This CDR3 region has 13 residues. The V and J ends lost 3 bases and 1 base respectively, with 6 bases between them. CDR3 in amino acids: CASSPPGNTEAFF. The CDR3, as DNA: TGTGCCAGCTCACCCCCGGGGAACACTGAAGCTTTCTTT.

V usage is TRBV5-1 and J usage is TRBJ2-5; D ambiguous. The germline CDR1 and CDR2 sequences are SGHRS and YFSETQ. V dropped 6 bases and J dropped 2 bases, with 23 bases sitting between them. The CDR3 is made up of 17 amino acids. For the CDR3, the DNA is TGCGCCAGCACCCCCAACGACAATTCAGATTTACAAGAGACCCAGTACTTC. Encoded protein: CASTPNDNSDLQETQYF.

CDR3 loop: CASSDQGYGYTF. CDR3 in DNA: TGTGCCAGCAGTGATCAGGGCTATGGCTACACCTTC. The gene calls are TRBV6-5 and TRBJ1-2; tentatively, D is TRBD1 (5 bases). CDR1 is MNHEY and CDR2 is SVGAGI in the germline V gene. CDR3 size: 12 residues. The V end was cut by 5 bases, the J end by 4 bases, with 8 bases between.